These 22 T cell receptor beta chains were sequenced from one sample in a study of metastatic and nonmetastatic thyroid tumors (dated by TCRdb to about 2020). The method was PCR. For sequencing, an Illumina HiSeq 4000 was employed. TCRdb reworked the public reads: Q25 trimming with fastp, MiXCR clone assembly, productive beta chains retained. The sample profile shows approximately 30,000 clones; roughly 18% of them were found once. Just under 7% of the sample comes from the top ten. None of the patients had been given any treatment before thyroid surgery. The source material was blood. The source is a female donor with papillary thyroid cancer or a benign thyroid nodule (not recorded which). Some clones in this sample may be carry-over from other donors' samples.

This clone was recorded a few times. One base away lies a much larger clone, so this may be a sequencing read error. The chain has TRBV3-1 and TRBJ1-4, with a tentative D call TRBD1 (6 bases). CDR3 length: 15 amino acids. Per the germline V gene, CDR1 is LGHDT and CDR2 is YNNKEL (reference sequence). Trimming took 1 base from V and 6 from J, leaving 12 bases between them. The CDR3 region is CASSQGTGADEKLFF. CDR3 DNA: TGTGCCAGCAGCCAAGGAACGGGGGCTGATGAAAAACTGTTTTTT.

This chain uses TRBV11-2 with TRBJ2-5; D remains unclear. CDR1 and CDR2 from the germline V gene are SGHAT and FQNNGV. The CDR3 sequence is 14 residues long. The germline V and J ends were trimmed by 4 bases and 3 bases, with 12 bases remaining between them. The CDR3 coding sequence is TGTGCCAGCAGCTCAGAATGGAGAGAAGAGACCCAGTACTTC. Amino acid sequence: CASSSEWREETQYF.

This clone was observed many times. The CDR3 DNA sequence: TGTGCCAGCAGCCTTCAGGGTTTTGCTGGGGCCAACGTCCTGACTTTC. Amino acids: CASSLQGFAGANVLTF. The chain uses TRBV12-3 or TRBV12-4 and TRBJ2-6; maybe TRBD1 (5 bases). The V end was cut by 6 bases, the J end by 2 bases, with 14 bases between. The CDR3 is made up of 16 amino acids.

This clone was seen repeatedly, ten times or more. This same CDR3 is encoded by further DNA sequences in the sample. This rearrangement joins TRBV10-3 to TRBJ1-4; TRBD1 matches 9 bases. The CDR3 sequence is 15 residues long. Germline CDR1 reads ENHRY; CDR2 reads SYGVKD. With V trimmed by 4 bases and J by 5 bases, 5 bases remained unmatched. This CDR3 is CAISGAGTGNEKLFF. The CDR3 DNA reads as TGTGCCATCAGTGGGGCCGGGACAGGGAATGAAAAACTGTTTTTT.

This clone was counted only a few times. J is TRBJ2-5 and V is TRBV11-2, with 16 positions matching TRBD2. Trimming removed 3 bases from V and 5 bases from J; junction bases left unmatched: 9. Germline CDR1 is SGHAT and CDR2 is FQNNGV. This CDR3 contains 18 residues. The DNA of the CDR3 is TGTGCCAGCAGCTTCGGGACTAGCGGGAGGGCCCGGTGGGAGACCCAGTACTTC. Translated: CASSFGTSGRARWETQYF.

The chain combines TRBV20-1 with TRBJ2-7; no definite D call. This CDR3 is built from 12 residues. Trimming removed 6 bases at V and 3 bases at J, with 12 bases between. Per the germline V gene, CDR1 is DFQATT and CDR2 is SNEGSKA (reference sequence). CDR3 bases: TGCAGTGCCCGAAGCCTAGACTACGAGCAGTACGTC. This sequence encodes CSARSLDYEQYV.

This clone was detected many times. The chain has TRBV29-1 and TRBJ1-1; TRBD1 is a possible D gene (6 bases). Germline V gene sequence: CDR1 SQVTM, CDR2 ANQGSEA. The V gene lost 7 bases and the J gene lost 5 bases, with 20 bases spanning the gap. The CDR3 is 14 residues long. The CDR3 loop reads CSGTGGLGTTEAFF. As DNA, the CDR3 is TGCAGCGGGACGGGGGGCCTTGGGACGACTGAAGCTTTCTTT. Full variable domain (remainder filled in from reference TRBV29-1 and TRBJ1-1): SAVISQKPSRDICQRGTSLTIQCQVDSQVTMMFWYRQQPGQSLTLIATANQGSEATYESGFVIDKFPISRPNLTFSTLTVSNMSPEDSSIYLCSGTGGLGTTEAFFGQGTRLTVV.

V usage is TRBV4-3 and J usage is TRBJ2-2, with TRBD2 identical over 13 bases. V dropped 4 bases and J dropped 7; count of bases not matched to a gene: 6. CDR3 length: 16 residues. Germline V gives CDR1 LGHNA, CDR2 YSLEER. DNA for the CDR3: TGCGCCAGCAGCCTCTCCGGGACTAGCGGGGTCGGGGAGCTGTTTTTT. Amino acid sequence: CASSLSGTSGVGELFF.

The chain recombines TRBV6-1 with TRBJ2-6; 10 bases match TRBD1. Looked up from germline, CDR1 is MNHNS and CDR2 is SASEGT. J gave up 4 bases and V 7 bases, and 10 bases lay outside the gene matches. CDR3 length: 17 residues. As DNA, the CDR3 is TGTGCCAGCACCAGGACAGGGGGTCTCTGGGGGGCCAACGTCCTGACTTTC. This encodes CASTRTGGLWGANVLTF.

As regards this clone: One junction end does not reproduce the germline sequence, and a read error may be involved. CDR3 nucleotide sequence: TGTGCCAGCACCAAGGCTAGCGTGAGGGCCGGCACATATACGCAGTATTTT. Its protein product is CASTKASVRAGTYTQYF. The chain has TRBV12-3 or TRBV12-4 and TRBJ2-3, with D possibly TRBD2 on 6 matching bases. The CDR3 extends over 17 amino acids.

V gene TRBV5-1 combines with J gene TRBJ2-5, with D unclear. This CDR3 has 15 amino acids. V shed 0 bases and J shed 4 bases, with 13 bases lying between them. From germline, CDR1 is SGHRS and CDR2 YFSETQ. The DNA for the CDR3 is TGCGCCAGCAGCTTGGCGACTGGACCCCCAGAGACCCAGTACTTC. Translated, it gives CASSLATGPPETQYF.

This clone has just a few counts. This sequence joins TRBV6-1 and TRBJ2-1; 8 nucleotides match TRBD2. CDR1 is MNHNS, CDR2 SASEGT, per germline. This CDR3 spans 14 amino acids. Unmatched junction bases numbered 5, after V lost 3 bases and J lost 7 bases. The DNA of the CDR3 is TGTGCCAGCAGTGACCTAGCGGGTTATAATGAGCAGTTCTTC. It is translated as CASSDLAGYNEQFF.

This clone was detected ten times or more. The chain is built from TRBV30 and TRBJ2-7, with 9 positions matching TRBD1. Per the germline V gene, CDR1 is GTSNPN and CDR2 is SVGIG (reference sequence). V gave up 2 bases and J gave up 3 bases; unmatched junction bases: 8. The CDR3 sequence is 15 residues long. CDR3 sequence reads: CAWSRQGDGGYEQYF. CDR3 DNA sequence: TGTGCCTGGAGTCGACAGGGGGACGGGGGCTACGAGCAGTACTTC. Complete variable domain (other parts from reference TRBV30 and TRBJ2-7): SQTIHQWPATLVQPVGSPLSLECTVEGTSNPNLYWYRQAAGRGLQLLFYSVGIGQISSEVPQNLSASRPQDRQFILSSKKLLLSDSGFYLCAWSRQGDGGYEQYFGPGTRLTVT.

This chain joins TRBV11-2 and TRBJ1-3; no clear D gene. The CDR3 has 16 residues. Trimming left V 2 bases short and J 3 bases short, with 14 bases between. Germline values: CDR1 SGHAT, CDR2 FQNNGV. CDR3 sequence reads: CASSLFTVIYGNTIYF. Written as DNA, the CDR3 is TGTGCCAGCAGCTTATTCACAGTGATCTATGGAAACACCATATATTTT.

Ten or more counts support this clone. V usage is TRBV7-9 and J usage is TRBJ2-7; 7 nucleotides align to TRBD1. The CDR3 has 13 amino acids. Per germline, CDR1 SEHNR and CDR2 FQNEAQ (reference sequence). The V segment lost 5 bases and the J segment 3 bases; nucleotides outside the gene matches: 4. CDR3 residues: CASSRTGDYEQYF. DNA for the CDR3: TGTGCCAGCAGCCGTACAGGGGACTACGAGCAGTACTTC.

In the case of this clone: A much larger clone differs from this one at a single base, so this may be a read error. This chain joins TRBV6-1 and TRBJ2-7; 13 bases agree with TRBD2. V lost 9 bases to trimming and J lost 7 bases; unmatched junction nucleotides: 9. Germline CDR1 is MNHNS and CDR2 is SASEGT. CDR3 length equals 14 residues. Written as DNA, the CDR3 is TGTGCCAGTTACGGACTAGCGGGAGCTCGTGAGCAGTACTTC. Translating gives CASYGLAGAREQYF.

This clone was counted between two and nine times. The CDR3 does not end in the conserved phenylalanine or tryptophan, so this is likely a read error. The CDR3 reads CAISVLAGIEQYS. The CDR3 nucleotides are TGTGCCATCAGTGTCCTAGCGGGAATCGAGCAGTACTCC. The chain employs TRBV10-3 and TRBJ2-7; 9 bases agree with TRBD2. This CDR3 has 13 amino acids. The germline CDR1 and CDR2 sequences are ENHRY and SYGVKD. V lost 4 bases, J lost 6 bases, and 4 bases stayed unmatched.

This clone was observed many times. This clone may be a read error of a much larger clone one base away. The same CDR3 can be traced to other DNA sequences in this sample. The chain uses TRBV20-1 and TRBJ2-4; 12 nucleotides line up with TRBD1. The CDR3 extends over 19 amino acids. CDR1 and CDR2 from the germline V gene are DFQATT and SNEGSKA (reference sequence). CDR3 nucleotide sequence: TGCAGTGCTAGGGATCCGGGACAGGGGGCGGATGGGGCCAAAAACATTCAGTATTTC. This sequence encodes CSARDPGQGADGAKNIQYF.

The V and J genes are TRBV28 and TRBJ2-1; 8 bases map to TRBD2. V trimming: 6 bases; J trimming: 4 bases; junction bases outside the gene matches: 11. Germline V gene lookup returns CDR1 MDHEN and CDR2 SYDVKM. This CDR3 has 16 amino acids. Written as DNA, the CDR3 is TGTGCCAGCAGGCGGGCGTCAAGCGGGAGATACAATGAGCAGTTCTTC. Its translation is CASRRASSGRYNEQFF.

This clone was detected many times. The chain carries TRBV20-1 and TRBJ2-2; D not resolved. The V gene lost 4 bases and the J gene lost 2 bases, with 2 bases spanning the gap. The length of the CDR3 is 11 residues. The germline gives CDR1 DFQATT, CDR2 SNEGSKA (reference sequence). CDR3 residues: CSAKNTGELFF. The CDR3, as DNA: TGCAGTGCTAAAAACACCGGGGAGCTGTTTTTT.

This clone was seen ten or more times. The chain is built from TRBV30 and TRBJ2-6, with no clear D. Germline V gene lookup returns CDR1 GTSNPN and CDR2 SVGIG (reference sequence). CDR3 size: 13 residues. The V gene lost 5 bases and the J gene lost 1 base, with 6 bases spanning the gap. CDR3: CAWVLSGANVLTF. DNA of the CDR3: TGTGCCTGGGTGTTATCTGGGGCCAACGTCCTGACTTTC.

This clone has only a few counts. J is TRBJ1-4 and V is TRBV2; D gene unclear. Per germline, CDR1 SNHLY and CDR2 FYNNEI. V lost 4 bases and J lost 14, with 11 bases in between. The CDR3 consists of 11 residues. The chain's CDR3 is CASSGQSVLFF. The CDR3 region has the DNA TGTGCCAGCAGTGGACAATCAGTCCTGTTTTTT.